This T cell receptor (beta chain) was obtained from a study of T cells in Graves' hyperthyroidism and ophthalmopathy. Amplified regions were TCR beta CDR3 sequences from RNA transcripts. Initially, a first-round RT-PCR of the TCR CDR3 employed the HTBI primer set. Via MiXCR, TCRdb re-called the multiplex PCR reads, giving one row per CDR3 protein. The data hold about 400,000 distinct CDR3 sequences, with around 25% observed a single time. As to this clonotype: Its antigen is still unknown.

This CDR3 contains 13 residues. CDR1 and CDR2 from the germline V gene are MDHEN and SYDVKM. With 6 bases removed from V and 5 bases from J, the gap between germline ends came to 11 bases. Findings of the study overall: Appearing also in blood were most of the thyroid clonotypes expanded above 0.001.

Sequencing was done on a sample of blood. The sequence derives from a man aged 50 to 59 with Graves' hyperthyroidism. The chain carries TRBV28 and TRBJ1-5; D is possibly TRBD1 (6 bases). This CDR3 reads CASSSNRDQPQHF. For the CDR3, the DNA is TGTGCCAGCAGCTCAAACAGGGATCAGCCCCAGCATTTT.